Presented here are 30 T cell receptor beta chains from one specimen sequenced in a study of blood T cells in healthy people across ages. A second about 7 to 11 cycle PCR used barcoded and J-beta primers. TCRdb reanalysed the 5' RACE reads using MiXCR and keeps one entry per CDR3 protein. Of roughly 800,000 distinct CDR3 sequences detected, roughly 24% appear once; the ten largest clones hold around 2.9%. This sample also appeared in a second study, on T cells of mothers and their children.

Sequenced input: blood. The receptors stem from a boy between 10 and 17 years old in good health.

V usage is TRBV5-6 and J usage is TRBJ2-5; 9 bases match TRBD1. Germline-derived CDR1 and CDR2 are SGHDT and YYEEEE. The V gene end was trimmed by 4 bases and the J gene end by 6 bases; junction bases not matched to a gene: 10. CDR3 length equals 15 residues. CDR3 protein: CASSQPLQGAKTQYF. DNA of the CDR3: TGTGCCAGCAGCCAACCTTTACAGGGGGCAAAGACCCAGTACTTC.

The chain links TRBV4-1 to TRBJ1-4; 7 bases are shared with TRBD1. In germline, CDR1 is MGHRA, CDR2 YSYEKL. The CDR3 spans 15 residues. V gave up 0 bases and J gave up 7 bases; unmatched junction bases: 5. CDR3: CASSQDQAGGEKLFF. The CDR3 coding sequence is TGCGCCAGCAGCCAAGATCAGGCAGGGGGTGAAAAACTGTTTTTT.

This clonotype appeared once. A much larger clone is a single base away; this may be a read error. This chain links TRBV9 with TRBJ2-5; possibly TRBD2 for D (5 bases). The CDR3 spans 14 residues. Germline CDR1 reads SGDLS; CDR2 reads YYNGEE. CDR3 sequence reads: CGSSVRAGLGTQYF. The CDR3, as DNA: TGTGGCAGCAGCGTAAGGGCGGGCCTCGGGACCCAGTACTTC.

This sequence joins TRBV4-2 and TRBJ1-1; D possibly corresponds to TRBD1 (6 bases). The CDR3 runs to 15 residues. V gave up 4 bases and J gave up 1 base, with 13 bases separating them. Germline lookup yields CDR1 LGHNA and CDR2 YNFKEQ. CDR3 loop: CASSPEGVPNTEAFF. CDR3 DNA sequence: TGTGCCAGCAGCCCAGAGGGGGTTCCGAACACTGAAGCTTTCTTT.

The chain couples TRBV20-1 to TRBJ1-5; 7 bases match TRBD1. This CDR3 spans 14 amino acids. Losses at the gene ends were 6 bases for V and 4 bases for J; bases not matched to a gene: 9. The germline V gene encodes CDR1 DFQATT and CDR2 SNEGSKA (reference sequence). In nucleotides, the CDR3 is TGCAGTGCATTACAGGGGAGTGGAAATCAGCCCCAGCATTTT. This sequence encodes CSALQGSGNQPQHF.

In this sample, this clonotype turned up a few times. CDR3 loop: CASSPLGQGTYEQYF. Here the CDR3 DNA reads TGCGCCAGCAGCCCACTCGGACAGGGTACCTACGAGCAGTACTTC. The chain couples TRBV5-1 to TRBJ2-7, with 8 bases that match TRBD1. This CDR3 spans 15 amino acids. Germline CDR1 and CDR2: SGHRS and YFSETQ. The J segment lost 2 bases and the V segment lost 4 bases, leaving 8 bases of the junction unmatched.

The chain is built from TRBV29-1 and TRBJ2-1; D tentatively reads TRBD1 or TRBD2 (5 bases each). The CDR3 has 16 amino acids. From germline, CDR1 is SQVTM and CDR2 ANQGSEA. Trimming took off 1 base at V and 0 bases at J, with 13 bases between the two ends. The CDR3 DNA reads as TGCAGCGTTGAAGGTGGGACCCAAAGCTCCTACAATGAGCAGTTCTTC. Its translation: CSVEGGTQSSYNEQFF.

This clonotype has more than one count but fewer than ten. The genes are TRBV4-1 and TRBJ1-1; D gene unclear. V gave up 2 bases and J gave up 4 bases, with 8 bases separating them. Germline values: CDR1 MGHRA, CDR2 YSYEKL. The CDR3 runs 13 residues. The CDR3 DNA follows: TGCGCCAGCAGCCAAACCTTCGGCACTGAAGCTTTCTTT. Its translation: CASSQTFGTEAFF.

The chain couples TRBV18 to TRBJ2-7; no firm D call. V lost 3 bases and J 4 bases, leaving 13 bases between the germline ends. The CDR3 has 14 amino acids. The V gene's germline CDR1 is KGHSH and CDR2 LQKENI. The CDR3 reads CASSPEAGVYEQYV. The CDR3 region has the DNA TGTGCCAGCTCACCTGAGGCAGGAGTATACGAGCAGTACGTC.

Details on this clonotype: An end of the junction differs from the germline gene, which may be a read error. The chain couples TRBV13 to TRBJ2-1, with 7 nucleotides matching TRBD1. CDR3 length equals 12 residues. Germline V CDR1 and CDR2: PRHDT, FYEKMQ (reference sequence). CDR3 nucleotide sequence: TGTGCCAGCAGCTTAGGCCAAAGGGGGCCGTACTTC. It encodes CASSLGQRGPYF.

The gene calls are TRBV7-2 and TRBJ2-4; D assignment may be TRBD1 or TRBD2 (7 bases each). Looked up from germline, CDR1 is SGHTA and CDR2 is FQGNSA. The CDR3 runs 15 residues. Between the trimmed V and J ends, which lost 5 bases and 5 bases, there was a span of 16 bases. The CDR3 region is CASSPQGGFENIQYF. CDR3 nucleotide sequence: TGTGCCAGCAGCCCCCAGGGGGGGTTTGAAAACATTCAGTACTTC. Full variable domain (rest looked up from reference TRBV7-2 and TRBJ2-4): GAGVSQSPSNKVTEKGKDVELRCDPISGHTALYWYRQSLGQGLEFLIYFQGNSAPDKSGLPSDRFSAERTGGSVSTLTIQRTQQEDSAVYLCASSPQGGFENIQYFGAGTRLSVL.

A few counts support this clonotype. The rearrangement joins TRBV28 to TRBJ2-5; perhaps D is TRBD1 or TRBD2 (5 bases each). The J call may be in error: the DNA end matches TRBJ2-7 better. CDR3 length: 13 amino acids. Per the germline V gene, CDR1 is MDHEN and CDR2 is SYDVKM. CDR3 in amino acids: CASRPNGAYEQYF. CDR3 DNA: TGTGCCAGTCGGCCAAACGGGGCTTACGAGCAGTACTTC.

This clonotype was counted between two and nine times. The V and J genes are TRBV10-3 and TRBJ1-2; no reliable D call. The germline gives CDR1 ENHRY, CDR2 SYGVKD. V lost 3 bases and J lost 4, with 15 bases in between. The length of the CDR3 is 15 residues. The CDR3 loop reads CAISDTHGEIYGYTF. The CDR3, as DNA: TGTGCCATCAGTGATACCCACGGGGAGATCTATGGCTACACCTTC.

This rearrangement joins TRBV3-1 to TRBJ2-7; D uncertain. The J call could be wrong; TRBJ2-5 is a better fit for the DNA end. Germline V gene lookup returns CDR1 LGHDT and CDR2 YNNKEL (reference sequence). This CDR3 contains 17 residues. This chain's CDR3 is CASSPSLDWPREETQYF. The CDR3 DNA is TGTGCCAGCAGCCCCAGCCTAGACTGGCCCCGGGAAGAGACCCAGTACTTC.

The CDR3, as DNA: TGTGCCAGCAGTGGCCCGGTAGATACGCAGTATTTT. This gives the protein CASSGPVDTQYF. J is TRBJ2-3 and V is TRBV9; D is unclear. V was shortened by 5 bases and J by 5 bases, with 9 bases between the two germline ends. Germline values: CDR1 SGDLS, CDR2 YYNGEE. The CDR3 loop spans 12 amino acids.

The chain combines TRBV12-3 or TRBV12-4 with TRBJ1-3; D gene uncertain. The CDR3 consists of 15 residues. V lost 6 bases and J 8 bases, leaving 20 bases between the germline ends. The CDR3 DNA follows: TGTGCCAGCAGGTTCTCTGACGAACCTCCGGACACCATATATTTT. Translating it yields CASRFSDEPPDTIYF.

This clonotype appeared a single time. V and J are TRBV7-9 and TRBJ2-5, with D tentatively TRBD1 or TRBD2 (5 bases each). The DNA end is more similar to TRBJ2-7, so the J call may be wrong. This CDR3 is 19 amino acids long. From germline, CDR1 is SEHNR and CDR2 FQNEAQ (reference sequence). Here the CDR3 reads CASSLVGWGSGTENYEQYF. CDR3 coding DNA: TGTGCCAGCAGCTTAGTCGGGTGGGGTTCCGGGACGGAGAACTACGAGCAGTACTTC.

The chain couples TRBV11-2 to TRBJ2-5, with 10 bases identical to TRBD2. J lost 3 bases, V lost 1 base, and 5 bases had no gene match. The V gene's germline CDR1 is SGHAT and CDR2 FQNNGV. The CDR3 totals 16 residues. CDR3 amino acids: CASSLGGAGGKETQYF. DNA of the CDR3: TGTGCCAGCAGCTTAGGAGGAGCGGGGGGGAAAGAGACCCAGTACTTC.

CDR3 in amino acids: CATKVGGLAGSNEQYF. In DNA, the CDR3 is TGTGCCACCAAAGTTGGGGGACTAGCGGGATCTAACGAGCAGTACTTC. This chain joins TRBV24-1 and TRBJ2-1; TRBD2 matches 13 bases. The better agreement between TRBJ2-7 and the DNA end casts doubt on the J call. CDR1 KGHDR and CDR2 SFDVKD come from the germline V gene. CDR3 size: 16 residues.

This CDR3 is CAIDSGNQPQHF. In DNA form, the CDR3 reads TGTGCCATCGACTCGGGCAATCAGCCCCAGCATTTT. This chain joins TRBV10-3 and TRBJ1-5; D ambiguous. The germline CDR1 and CDR2 sequences are ENHRY and SYGVKD. CDR3 length: 12 amino acids. The germline V and J ends were trimmed by 8 bases and 2 bases, with 7 bases remaining between them.

The chain employs TRBV6-1 and TRBJ2-1, with TRBD1 matching over 12 bases. The CDR3 extends over 15 amino acids. The V and J ends lost 6 bases and 6 bases, in that order; junction bases with no gene match: 6. Germline-derived CDR1 and CDR2 are MNHNS and SASEGT. The DNA of the CDR3 is TGTGCCAGCAGGGAGGGACAGGGGGCTCCCAATGAGCAGTTCTTC. Translated, it gives CASREGQGAPNEQFF.

The CDR3 bases are TGCGCCAGCAGCCATAAATTAAAAGGGGGACAGCTCTATGGCTACACCTTC. This sequence encodes CASSHKLKGGQLYGYTF. The chain employs TRBV4-1 and TRBJ1-2, with 7 bases identical to TRBD1. Germline CDR1 MGHRA, CDR2 YSYEKL. This CDR3 is built from 17 residues. With 3 bases clipped from V and 4 bases from J, the junction kept 14 bases outside the gene matches.

This clonotype has a handful of counts. The V and J genes are TRBV27 and TRBJ1-1; D not resolved. CDR3 length equals 12 residues. V was shortened by 8 bases and J by 0 bases, with 7 bases between the two germline ends. Germline V gene data show CDR1 as MNHEY and CDR2 as SMNVEV (reference sequence). The CDR3 DNA reads TGTGCCAGCGGAATCATGAACACTGAAGCTTTCTTT. Translating it yields CASGIMNTEAFF.

The chain carries TRBV4-1 and TRBJ1-2; maybe TRBD1 (5 bases). V lost 0 bases, J lost 4 bases, and 18 bases lay in between. CDR1 and CDR2 from the germline V gene are MGHRA and YSYEKL. This CDR3 has 17 residues. The CDR3 coding sequence is TGCGCCAGCAGCCAAGACTCCGGGGCGCGGAACCCCTATGGCTACACCTTC. Translating gives CASSQDSGARNPYGYTF.

Here the CDR3 reads CASSYRTGVAEAFF. For the CDR3, the DNA is TGTGCCAGCAGTTACCGGACAGGGGTAGCTGAAGCTTTCTTT. The chain has TRBV6-5 and TRBJ1-1; 9 bases match TRBD1. Germline values: CDR1 MNHEY, CDR2 SVGAGI. J was trimmed by 6 bases and V by 2 bases; bases with no gene match: 4. CDR3 size: 14 residues.

A few counts support this clonotype. The chain employs TRBV7-3 and TRBJ2-7, with D tentatively TRBD1 (6 bases). The germline V and J ends were trimmed by 4 bases and 2 bases, with 12 bases remaining between them. The CDR3 loop spans 14 amino acids. Germline CDR1 and CDR2: SGHTA and FQGTGA. CDR3 coding DNA: TGTGCCAGCAGCTCTCGACAGGTACCCTACGAGCAGTACTTC. It is translated as CASSSRQVPYEQYF.

The chain uses TRBV27 and TRBJ2-7, with D hard to call. Trimming took 3 bases from V and 3 from J, leaving 12 bases between them. The CDR3 has 14 residues. CDR1 and CDR2 from the germline V gene are MNHEY and SMNVEV (reference sequence). The CDR3 DNA follows: TGTGCCAGCAGTTTTCGCAGGCAAGGCTACGAGCAGTACTTC. It yields the protein CASSFRRQGYEQYF.

The chain joins TRBV21-1 to TRBJ2-4; the table names TRBD1, a call not compared with the DNA. TRBV21-1 is flagged as a pseudogene. The CDR3 loop spans 17 amino acids. The CDR3 sequence is CASSKALQGATKNIQYF. The CDR3 DNA reads as TGTGCCAGCAGCAAAGCGCTCCAGGGGGCAACCAAAAACATTCAGTACTTC.

This clonotype showed up just a few times. One junction end does not reproduce the germline sequence, and a read error may be involved. The rearrangement joins TRBV9 to TRBJ2-3; D is perhaps TRBD1 or TRBD2 (6 bases each). Germline CDR1 SGDLS, CDR2 YYNGEE. The CDR3 runs to 16 residues. The CDR3 region has the DNA TGTGCCAGCAGCCCGAAGGGGGGTAGAGGAACAGATACGCGGTATTTT. Translating gives CASSPKGGRGTDTRYF.

This chain joins TRBV3-1 and TRBJ1-1; TRBD1 matches at 7 bases. V was pared by 4 bases and J by 0 bases, with 8 bases of the junction left unmatched. Germline V gives CDR1 LGHDT, CDR2 YNNKEL (reference sequence). This CDR3 is 16 amino acids long. The CDR3 nucleotides read TGTGCCAGCAGCCGGACAGGCTTGGGAATGAACACTGAAGCTTTCTTT. Amino acid sequence: CASSRTGLGMNTEAFF.